The 21 T cell receptor beta chains in this list originate from one sample, sequenced in a study of monozygotic twins with inflammatory bowel disease. No DNA is given; TCRdb re-called the 5' RACE reads and lists each CDR3 protein once. The sample totals approximately 330,000 distinct CDR3 sequences. Sequencing input: blood. The receptors here all came from a human donor with ulcerative colitis or Crohn's disease, or a healthy co-twin of an affected twin (not recorded which).

This chain connects TRBV7-9 to TRBJ2-1. The CDR3 runs 14 residues. Germline loops: CDR1 SEHNR, CDR2 FQNEAQ (reference sequence). The CDR3 spells CASSLGRSGAEQFF.

The chain is built from TRBV3-1 and TRBJ2-3; TCRdb's D call of TRBD2 is untestable without DNA. The CDR3 is 16 residues long. CDR1 and CDR2 from the germline V gene are LGHDT and YNNKEL (reference sequence). The CDR3: CASSPDPGLAGRTQYF.

The chain couples TRBV20-1 to TRBJ2-7; checking the TCRdb D call of TRBD2 is not possible without DNA. The germline gives CDR1 DFQATT, CDR2 SNEGSKA (reference sequence). The CDR3 runs to 17 residues. The CDR3 is CSTYSGTSGFISYEQYF.

The chain couples TRBV7-2 to TRBJ2-3; TCRdb proposes TRBD2, but this gene call is untestable without DNA. The germline V gene encodes CDR1 SGHTA and CDR2 FQGNSA. This CDR3 is 16 amino acids long. The CDR3 here is CASSSRLAGDVDTQYF.

The V and J genes are TRBV4-3 and TRBJ2-2; TCRdb calls TRBD1, which cannot be checked without DNA. CDR3 size: 18 residues. Per germline, CDR1 LGHNA and CDR2 YSLEER. The CDR3: CASSQERGWGGYTGELFF.

The chain links TRBV7-2 to TRBJ1-2; lacking DNA, the TRBD1 call made by TCRdb goes unchecked. Germline V CDR1 and CDR2: SGHTA, FQGNSA. This CDR3 is 15 amino acids long. The CDR3 loop reads CASSLAGRGGHGYTF.

This chain connects TRBV7-2 to TRBJ2-6. Germline lookup yields CDR1 SGHTA and CDR2 FQGNSA. The CDR3 spans 15 residues. This CDR3 is CASSLVGIGANVLTF.

This chain joins TRBV20-1 and TRBJ2-1. Looked up from germline, CDR1 is DFQATT and CDR2 is SNEGSKA (reference sequence). This CDR3 region has 14 residues. The CDR3 is CSARDGTRFKEQFF.

This sequence joins TRBV5-4 and TRBJ1-1; there is no DNA to check the TCRdb D call of TRBD1. The germline gives CDR1 SGHNT, CDR2 YYREEE (reference sequence). CDR3 length equals 18 residues. The CDR3 loop is CASSLGGTGVGGITEAFF.

This rearrangement joins TRBV11-2 to TRBJ2-5; checking the TCRdb D call of TRBD2 is not possible without DNA. The CDR3 extends over 16 amino acids. The germline V gene has CDR1 SGHAT and CDR2 FQNNGV. The CDR3 reads CASSLGLAGGEETQYF.

This chain links TRBV20-1 with TRBJ2-3; no DNA is available, so the TRBD2 call from TCRdb remains unchecked. This CDR3 region has 14 residues. Germline CDR1 DFQATT, CDR2 SNEGSKA (reference sequence). The CDR3 is CSARGGGFRDTQYF.

The chain has TRBV16 and TRBJ2-7; TCRdb reports TRBD2, a call that lacks DNA to check it against. The CDR3 loop spans 14 amino acids. The germline CDR1 and CDR2 sequences are KGHSY and FQNENV. CDR3: CASSQGGLSYEQYF.

This rearrangement joins TRBV12-3 or TRBV12-4 to TRBJ1-2; TCRdb's D call of TRBD1 is untestable without DNA. This CDR3 spans 12 amino acids. The chain's CDR3 is CASSFNQGVDTF.

V and J are TRBV6-4 and TRBJ2-1; TCRdb returns TRBD2, unconfirmable since there is no DNA. Germline CDR1 and CDR2: MRHNA and SNTAGT. This CDR3 is built from 15 residues. The CDR3 loop is CASSEVAGEVYEQFF.

This chain joins TRBV12-3 or TRBV12-4 and TRBJ2-1. The CDR3 sequence is 16 residues long. CDR3 residues: CASRDISWRFYNEQFF.

The genes are TRBV5-1 and TRBJ2-7; lacking DNA, the TRBD2 call made by TCRdb goes unchecked. Germline lookup yields CDR1 SGHRS and CDR2 YFSETQ. There are 14 residues in the CDR3. The CDR3: CASSGGLAGGEQYF.

The genes are TRBV7-9 and TRBJ2-3; TCRdb picks TRBD1, but there is no DNA to check that call. This CDR3 has 12 amino acids. Germline loops: CDR1 SEHNR, CDR2 FQNEAQ (reference sequence). CDR3 in amino acids: CASSSGQEVEYF.

The V call is TRBV28, the J call TRBJ2-1; as DNA is missing, the TRBD1 call by TCRdb cannot be tested. In germline, CDR1 is MDHEN, CDR2 SYDVKM. The CDR3 length is 16 residues. CDR3 residues: CASSATGTGAYNEQFF.

The chain combines TRBV7-9 with TRBJ2-7; with no DNA, the TCRdb D assignment of TRBD1 cannot be verified. The germline V gene has CDR1 SEHNR and CDR2 FQNEAQ (reference sequence). CDR3 size: 16 residues. CDR3 in amino acids: CASSPPLGPSSYEQYF.

The J gene is TRBJ1-2, the V gene TRBV6-1. The germline gives CDR1 MNHNS, CDR2 SASEGT. This CDR3 is built from 12 residues. The CDR3 region is CASNGQEGGYTF.

The rearrangement joins TRBV20-1 to TRBJ2-7; TCRdb designates TRBD1, a call that cannot be tested without DNA. The CDR3 is 15 amino acids. Germline CDR1 reads DFQATT; CDR2 reads SNEGSKA (reference sequence). The CDR3 region is CSASMDGGRPYEQYF.